This TCR beta chain stems from a study of control samples from healthy donors and cancer patients. Only one count was recorded for this clone. The CDR3 has 18 amino acids. V dropped 6 bases and J dropped 4; count of bases not matched to a gene: 13. The V gene's germline CDR1 is SGHRS and CDR2 YFSETQ. Method: immunoSEQ multiplex PCR; TCRdb's copy keeps in-frame clones and lacks some. This sample has approximately 80,000 clones, with about 88% found just once. Sequenced input: blood. The source of this sequence is a woman aged 50 to 60 in good health. The V gene is TRBV5-1, the J gene TRBJ2-2; 12 nucleotides match TRBD2. CDR3 DNA sequence: TGCGCCAGCAATCCGACTAGCGGGGGCCCTCCGAGCACCGGGGAGCTGTTTTTT. Amino acids: CASNPTSGGPPSTGELFF.